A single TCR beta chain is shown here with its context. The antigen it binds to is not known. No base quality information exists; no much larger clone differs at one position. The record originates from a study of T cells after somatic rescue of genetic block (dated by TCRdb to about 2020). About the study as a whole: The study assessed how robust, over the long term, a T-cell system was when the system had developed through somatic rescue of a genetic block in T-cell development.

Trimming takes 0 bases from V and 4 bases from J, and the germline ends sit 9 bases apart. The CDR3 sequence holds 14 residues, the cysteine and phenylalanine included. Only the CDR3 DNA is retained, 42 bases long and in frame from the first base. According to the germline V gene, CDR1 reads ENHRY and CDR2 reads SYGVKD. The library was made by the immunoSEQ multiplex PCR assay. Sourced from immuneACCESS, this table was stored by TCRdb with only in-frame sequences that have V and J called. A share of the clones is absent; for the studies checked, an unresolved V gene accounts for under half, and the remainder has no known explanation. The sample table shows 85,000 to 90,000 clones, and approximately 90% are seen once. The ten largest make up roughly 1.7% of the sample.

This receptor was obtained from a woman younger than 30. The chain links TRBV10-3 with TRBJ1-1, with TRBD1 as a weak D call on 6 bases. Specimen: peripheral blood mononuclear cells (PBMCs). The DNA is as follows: TGTGCCATCAGTGAGTCGAGGGGGGCCACTGAAGCTTTCTTT. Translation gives CAISESRGATEAFF.